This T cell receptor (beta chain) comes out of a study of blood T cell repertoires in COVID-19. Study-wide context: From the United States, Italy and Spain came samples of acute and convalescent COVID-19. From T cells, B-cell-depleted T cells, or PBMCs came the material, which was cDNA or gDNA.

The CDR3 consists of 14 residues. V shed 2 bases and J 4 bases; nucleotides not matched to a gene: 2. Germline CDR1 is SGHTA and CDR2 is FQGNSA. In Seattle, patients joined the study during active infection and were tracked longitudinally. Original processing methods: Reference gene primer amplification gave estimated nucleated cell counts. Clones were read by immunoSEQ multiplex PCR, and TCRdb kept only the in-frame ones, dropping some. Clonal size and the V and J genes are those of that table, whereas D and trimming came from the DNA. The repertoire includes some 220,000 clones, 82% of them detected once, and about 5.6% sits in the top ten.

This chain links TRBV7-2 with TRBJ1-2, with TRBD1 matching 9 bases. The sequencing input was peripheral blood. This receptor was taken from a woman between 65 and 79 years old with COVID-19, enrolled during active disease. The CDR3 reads CASSLRTGAYGYTF. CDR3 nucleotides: TGTGCCAGCAGCTTACGGACAGGGGCCTATGGCTACACCTTC.